These 25 T cell receptor beta chains were all obtained from the same sample, sequenced in a study of blood T cell repertoires in COVID-19. TCRdb keeps only in-frame clones here, not all; method: immunoSEQ multiplex PCR. Here the sample spans under 200,000 clones, 70% to 90% being singletons. Sequenced material: peripheral blood. Receptors were obtained from a man aged 55 to 70 with active or convalescent COVID-19.

This clone was observed a single time. J is TRBJ2-6 and V is TRBV5-6; 9 nucleotides line up with TRBD2. Trimming removed 4 bases from V and 0 bases from J; junction bases left unmatched: 8. The germline V gene encodes CDR1 SGHDT and CDR2 YYEEEE. CDR3 length: 18 amino acids. CDR3 nucleotides: TGTGCCAGCAGCCCGAGGACTAGCGTAAGCTCTGGGGCCAACGTCCTGACTTTC. Translated: CASSPRTSVSSGANVLTF.

The rearrangement joins TRBV11-1 to TRBJ2-3; TRBD2 matches 7 bases. The CDR3 has 13 amino acids. Germline values: CDR1 SGHAT, CDR2 FQDESV (reference sequence). Trimming at V came to 6 bases and at J to 4 bases, leaving 4 bases not matched to a gene. CDR3 sequence reads: CASSHAGADTQYF. In DNA, the CDR3 is TGTGCCAGCAGTCATGCGGGGGCAGATACGCAGTATTTT.

The chain carries TRBV5-6 and TRBJ1-6; D call uncertain. V shed 6 bases and J shed 5 bases, with 15 bases lying between them. This CDR3 spans 15 amino acids. The germline V gene encodes CDR1 SGHDT and CDR2 YYEEEE. CDR3: CASTRDGSNNSPLHF. The CDR3 DNA sequence: TGTGCCAGCACCAGAGACGGGTCTAATAATTCACCCCTCCACTTT.

This chain joins TRBV5-4 and TRBJ2-1, with 7 nucleotides matching TRBD2. Unmatched junction bases numbered 3, after V lost 0 bases and J lost 0 bases. The CDR3 is 16 residues long. Germline V gene data show CDR1 as SGHNT and CDR2 as YYREEE (reference sequence). The CDR3 nucleotides read TGTGCCAGCAGCTTGGGACGGGGGGACTCCTACAATGAGCAGTTCTTC. It specifies CASSLGRGDSYNEQFF. The full variable domain, rest sourced from reference TRBV5-4 and TRBJ2-1, is ETGVTQSPTHLIKTRGQQVTLRCSSQSGHNTVSWYQQALGQGPQFIFQYYREEENGRGNFPPRFSGLQFPNYSSELNVNALELDDSALYLCASSLGRGDSYNEQFFGPGTRLTVL.

The chain recombines TRBV18 with TRBJ1-2; 8 positions agree with TRBD1. This CDR3 comprises 14 residues. CDR1 is KGHSH, CDR2 LQKENI, per germline. V was clipped by 4 bases and J by 5 bases; unmatched bases: 6. This chain's CDR3 is CASSRQGAGYGYTF. The CDR3 nucleotides are TGTGCCAGCTCACGTCAGGGGGCTGGTTATGGCTACACCTTC.

The chain links TRBV6-5 to TRBJ1-2; 7 bases are shared with TRBD1. This CDR3 comprises 16 residues. The J segment lost 4 bases and the V segment lost 4 bases, leaving 12 bases of the junction unmatched. Germline V lookup: CDR1 MNHEY, CDR2 SVGAGI. Here the CDR3 reads CASSFSGQALGYGYTF. CDR3 sequence (DNA): TGTGCCAGCAGTTTCTCAGGACAGGCCTTGGGCTATGGCTACACCTTC.

In this sample, this clone turned up once. The chain joins TRBV18 to TRBJ1-5; 7 bases match TRBD1. V gave up 6 bases and J gave up 0 bases; unmatched junction bases: 5. The CDR3 totals 15 residues. Germline V CDR1 and CDR2: KGHSH, LQKENI. CDR3 sequence (DNA): TGTGCCAGCTCCCGACAGGGAAATAGCAATCAGCCCCAGCATTTT. This gives the protein CASSRQGNSNQPQHF.

The gene calls are TRBV7-2 and TRBJ2-5; D is possibly TRBD1 (5 bases). This CDR3 contains 16 residues. The V and J ends lost 2 bases and 2 bases respectively, with 15 bases between them. The germline CDR1 and CDR2 sequences are SGHTA and FQGNSA. CDR3 residues: CASSLSSSQGQETQYF. The DNA of the CDR3 is TGTGCCAGCAGCTTATCGTCTTCTCAGGGTCAAGAGACCCAGTACTTC.

This clone was seen more than once but under ten times. The CDR3 DNA sequence: TGTGCCAGCAAGAGGGATATTAATTCACCCCTCCACTTT. It specifies CASKRDINSPLHF. The V and J genes are TRBV6-5 and TRBJ1-6; D uncertain. CDR1 MNHEY and CDR2 SVGAGI come from the germline V gene. The CDR3 consists of 13 residues. V lost 7 bases and J lost 6, with 10 bases in between.

This chain joins TRBV29-1 and TRBJ2-5; TRBD2 might be the D (5 bases). Germline assignment: CDR1 SQVTM and CDR2 ANQGSEA. The CDR3 runs 15 residues. The germline V and J ends were trimmed by 1 base and 5 bases, with 17 bases remaining between them. The CDR3: CSVEGHVKRRETQYF. CDR3 bases: TGCAGCGTTGAAGGGCACGTCAAGCGGAGGGAGACCCAGTACTTC.

V is TRBV6-6 and J is TRBJ1-5; D is perhaps TRBD1 (5 bases). The CDR3 totals 13 residues. Germline values: CDR1 MNHNY, CDR2 SVGAGI (reference sequence). Between the trimmed V and J ends, which lost 2 bases and 6 bases, there was a span of 8 bases. This CDR3 reads CASSYQQGQPQHF. CDR3 bases: TGTGCCAGCAGTTACCAGCAGGGTCAGCCCCAGCATTTT.

This chain joins TRBV6-5 and TRBJ1-6, with TRBD1 matching 7 bases. Germline V CDR1 and CDR2: MNHEY, SVGAGI. The junction had 5 bases not matched to a gene; V was cut back by 6 bases and J by 6 bases. CDR3 size: 14 residues. Here the CDR3 reads CASRDGTANSPLHF. CDR3 DNA sequence: TGTGCCAGCAGAGACGGGACAGCTAATTCACCCCTCCACTTT.

The chain recombines TRBV6-5 with TRBJ2-3; D might be TRBD2 (5 bases). Trimming stripped 7 bases from V and 3 bases from J, with 14 bases between. The germline V gene has CDR1 MNHEY and CDR2 SVGAGI. This CDR3 is built from 14 residues. The CDR3 coding sequence is TGTGCCAGCAAGACTACTACTGTTACAGATACGCAGTATTTT. It encodes CASKTTTVTDTQYF.

The genes are TRBV4-1 and TRBJ1-1, with a weak D call TRBD1 (6 bases). Between the trimmed V and J ends, which lost 2 bases and 6 bases, there was a span of 10 bases. The CDR3 loop spans 13 amino acids. CDR1 is MGHRA, CDR2 YSYEKL, per germline. CDR3: CASSQTGRAEAFF. The DNA of the CDR3 is TGCGCCAGCAGCCAAACAGGGAGGGCTGAAGCTTTCTTT.

This chain uses TRBV6-1 with TRBJ1-1, with D unclear. The CDR3 spans 14 residues. Germline CDR1 MNHNS, CDR2 SASEGT. V lost 1 base and J 2 bases, leaving 8 bases between the germline ends. This chain's CDR3 is CASSEVAGNTEAFF. DNA for the CDR3: TGTGCCAGCAGTGAAGTAGCGGGTAACACTGAAGCTTTCTTT.

The J gene is TRBJ2-3, the V gene TRBV19; D is uncertain. This CDR3 comprises 14 residues. Trimming pared 0 bases from V and 3 bases from J, leaving 7 bases between. CDR1 LNHDA and CDR2 SQIVND come from the germline V gene (reference sequence). The CDR3, as DNA: TGTGCCAGTAGTATAGACCGGAGAACAGATACGCAGTATTTT. It yields the protein CASSIDRRTDTQYF. Full variable domain (remainder filled in from reference TRBV19 and TRBJ2-3): DGGITQSPKYLFRKEGQNVTLSCEQNLNHDAMYWYRQDPGQGLRLIYYSQIVNDFQKGDIAEGYSVSREKKESFPLTVTSAQKNPTAFYLCASSIDRRTDTQYFGPGTRLTVL.

The rearrangement links TRBV6-4 to TRBJ2-3; 14 bases agree with TRBD2. This CDR3 region has 15 residues. V lost 3 bases to trimming and J lost 6 bases; unmatched junction nucleotides: 2. Looked up from germline, CDR1 is MRHNA and CDR2 is SNTAGT. CDR3 loop: CASSETSGGADTQYF. As DNA, the CDR3 is TGTGCCAGCAGTGAGACTAGCGGGGGGGCGGATACGCAGTATTTT.

The chain carries TRBV5-4 and TRBJ1-2; 7 nucleotides align to TRBD1. Per the germline V gene, CDR1 is SGHNT and CDR2 is YYREEE (reference sequence). CDR3 length: 13 residues. The V gene end was trimmed by 4 bases and the J gene end by 2 bases; junction bases not matched to a gene: 2. CDR3 amino acids: CASSRDSNYGYTF. CDR3 nucleotide sequence: TGTGCCAGCAGCCGGGACAGCAACTATGGCTACACCTTC. Supplemented by reference TRBV5-4 and TRBJ1-2, the full variable domain reads ETGVTQSPTHLIKTRGQQVTLRCSSQSGHNTVSWYQQALGQGPQFIFQYYREEENGRGNFPPRFSGLQFPNYSSELNVNALELDDSALYLCASSRDSNYGYTFGSGTRLTVV.

The V and J genes are TRBV4-2 and TRBJ2-7, with TRBD1 matching 11 bases. Germline V gene lookup returns CDR1 LGHNA and CDR2 YNFKEQ. With 2 bases clipped from V and 2 bases from J, the junction kept 5 bases outside the gene matches. The CDR3 spans 16 residues. The CDR3 reads CASSQLTGQGAYEQYF. In nucleotides, the CDR3 is TGTGCCAGCAGCCAACTAACGGGACAGGGGGCCTACGAGCAGTACTTC.

This sequence joins TRBV11-2 and TRBJ2-7, with D perhaps TRBD1 (6 bases). The germline CDR1 and CDR2 sequences are SGHAT and FQNNGV. This CDR3 contains 15 residues. V lost 4 bases and J lost 5, with 18 bases in between. DNA of the CDR3: TGTGCCAGCAGCTCTCTTGGACAGCCCTCACACGAGCAGTACTTC. It is translated as CASSSLGQPSHEQYF.

J is TRBJ1-3 and V is TRBV29-1; possibly TRBD1 for D (6 bases). The CDR3 loop spans 15 amino acids. Germline V gene lookup returns CDR1 SQVTM and CDR2 ANQGSEA. Between the trimmed V and J ends, which lost 7 bases and 4 bases, there was a span of 20 bases. CDR3 in DNA: TGCAGCGCAGGGGCATCGGGGGTCCACGGAAACACCATATATTTT. Protein: CSAGASGVHGNTIYF.

The sample holds one count of this clone. The chain carries TRBV20-1 and TRBJ1-1; D is perhaps TRBD1 (5 bases). Germline assignment: CDR1 DFQATT and CDR2 SNEGSKA (reference sequence). The CDR3 has 14 amino acids. V lost 3 bases and J lost 0, with 11 bases in between. CDR3 residues: CSASSTGVNTEAFF. The DNA of the CDR3 is TGCAGTGCTAGTAGCACAGGCGTGAACACTGAAGCTTTCTTT.

This clone appeared a single time. The chain employs TRBV18 and TRBJ1-1; D possibly corresponds to TRBD1 (5 bases). V lost 2 bases, J lost 0 bases, and 13 bases lay in between. Germline V lookup: CDR1 KGHSH, CDR2 LQKENI. This CDR3 comprises 16 residues. This chain's CDR3 is CASSPTSGGLNTEAFF. In DNA form, the CDR3 reads TGTGCCAGCTCACCAACTAGCGGGGGACTGAACACTGAAGCTTTCTTT.

In its sample, this clone was seen once. The rearrangement joins TRBV6-5 to TRBJ2-4; TRBD1 agrees at 10 bases. With 10 bases clipped from V and 7 bases from J, the junction kept 13 bases outside the gene matches. Germline V CDR1 and CDR2: MNHEY, SVGAGI. The CDR3 covers 15 residues. The chain's CDR3 is CAIQVGQGIRNIQYF. CDR3 DNA: TGTGCCATTCAAGTGGGACAGGGGATTCGGAACATTCAGTACTTC.

The V gene is TRBV7-2, the J gene TRBJ1-5; 7 bases agree with TRBD1. The CDR3 has 15 amino acids. The V gene end was trimmed by 8 bases and the J gene end by 0 bases; junction bases not matched to a gene: 7. In germline, CDR1 is SGHTA, CDR2 FQGNSA. This chain's CDR3 is CASRRDSYSNQPQHF. The CDR3 nucleotides read TGTGCCAGCCGCCGGGACAGTTATAGCAATCAGCCCCAGCATTTT.